This T cell receptor beta chain was found in a study of T cells in Graves' hyperthyroidism and ophthalmopathy. Study-level information: Sampling of peripheral blood happened at initial diagnosis, prior to any treatment. Study-level points and caveats: Blood also held most thyroid clonotypes expanded beyond 0.001.

V was trimmed by 3 bases and J by 7 bases, leaving 10 bases between them. The germline V gene encodes CDR1 MNHEY and CDR2 SMNVEV (reference sequence). The CDR3 totals 12 residues. A word on this clonotype: The antigen is unknown.

Clinicians diagnosed patients from clinical symptoms, serum thyroxine and TRAb, thyroid ultrasound and orbital computed tomography. The authors obtained PBMCs from roughly 9.7 ml of fresh peripheral blood. Template material for amplifying TCR beta CDR3 regions consisted of RNA transcripts. During a first-round RT-PCR of the TCR CDR3, the HTBI primer set was used. MiXCR, run by TCRdb on the multiplex PCR reads, gives a single entry per CDR3 protein. The data hold about 610,000 distinct CDR3 sequences, with about a sixth observed a single time. The receptor was isolated from a woman in her 40s with Graves' ophthalmopathy. V usage is TRBV27 and J usage is TRBJ2-7, with D hard to call. Material for sequencing was blood. The CDR3 is CASSFDGEEQYF. CDR3 nucleotides: TGTGCCAGCAGTTTCGATGGAGAAGAGCAGTACTTC.